This TCR beta chain was documented in a study of blood T cell repertoires in COVID-19. In the study overall: Acute and convalescent COVID-19 samples came from the United States, Italy and Spain. T cells, B-cell-depleted T cells, or PBMCs supplied cDNA or gDNA.

Authors' analysis steps: How many nucleated cells were present was estimated from reference gene primer amplification. Using immunoSEQ multiplex PCR, the repertoire was profiled, and TCRdb retains in-frame clones only, with some absent. D and trimming were read from the DNA, whereas the V and J calls and clone size are those reported in that table. Among approximately 300,000 clones listed, roughly nine tenths were seen once. The CDR3 is 15 residues long. The V end was cut by 2 bases, the J end by 1 base, with 11 bases between. The germline CDR1 and CDR2 sequences are MNHEY and SVGAGI. The gene calls are TRBV6-5 and TRBJ2-5; TRBD2 is a possible D gene (5 bases). This receptor was obtained from a man between 18 and 35 years old with active or convalescent COVID-19. Sequencing was done on a sample of peripheral blood. The CDR3, as DNA: TGTGCCAGCAGTTACGGGTCGGGAATCCAAGAGACCCAGTACTTC. The encoded protein is CASSYGSGIQETQYF.